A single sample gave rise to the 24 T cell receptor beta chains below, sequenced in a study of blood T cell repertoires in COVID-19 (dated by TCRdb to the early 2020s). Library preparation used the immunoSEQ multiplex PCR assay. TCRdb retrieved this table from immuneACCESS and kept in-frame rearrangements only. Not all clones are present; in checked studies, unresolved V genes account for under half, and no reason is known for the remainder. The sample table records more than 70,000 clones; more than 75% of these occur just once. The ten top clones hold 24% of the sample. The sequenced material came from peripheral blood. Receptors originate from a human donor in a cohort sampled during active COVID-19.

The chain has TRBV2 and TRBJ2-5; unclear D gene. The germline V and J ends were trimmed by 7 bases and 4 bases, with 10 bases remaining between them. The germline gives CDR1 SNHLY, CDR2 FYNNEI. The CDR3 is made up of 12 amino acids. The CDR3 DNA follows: TGTGCCAGCATCACCACCGGAGAGACCCAGTACTTC. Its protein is CASITTGETQYF.

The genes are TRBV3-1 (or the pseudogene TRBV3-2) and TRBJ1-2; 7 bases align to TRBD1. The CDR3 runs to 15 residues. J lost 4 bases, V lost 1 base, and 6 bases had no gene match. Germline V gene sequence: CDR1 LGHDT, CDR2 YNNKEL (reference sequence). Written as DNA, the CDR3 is TGTGCCAGCAGCCAAGGACAGGGATTGGGCTATGGCTACACCTTC. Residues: CASSQGQGLGYGYTF.

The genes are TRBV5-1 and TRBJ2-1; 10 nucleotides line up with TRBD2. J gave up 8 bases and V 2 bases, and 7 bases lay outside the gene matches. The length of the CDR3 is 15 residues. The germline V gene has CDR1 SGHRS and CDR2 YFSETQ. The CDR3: CASSFGSSGSDEQFF. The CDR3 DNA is TGCGCCAGCAGCTTTGGGTCTAGCGGGAGTGATGAGCAGTTCTTC.

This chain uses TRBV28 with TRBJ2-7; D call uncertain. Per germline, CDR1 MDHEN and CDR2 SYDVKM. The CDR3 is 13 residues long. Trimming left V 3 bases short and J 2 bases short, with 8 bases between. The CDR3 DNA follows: TGTGCCAGCAGTTTTGCGGCGGCCTACGAGCAGTACTTC. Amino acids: CASSFAAAYEQYF.

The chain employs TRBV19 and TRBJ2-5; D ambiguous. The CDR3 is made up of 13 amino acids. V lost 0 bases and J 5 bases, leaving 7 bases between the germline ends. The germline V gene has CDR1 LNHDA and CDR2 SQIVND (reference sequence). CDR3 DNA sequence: TGTGCCAGTAGTATAGATCTCTTGGAGACCCAGTACTTC. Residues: CASSIDLLETQYF.

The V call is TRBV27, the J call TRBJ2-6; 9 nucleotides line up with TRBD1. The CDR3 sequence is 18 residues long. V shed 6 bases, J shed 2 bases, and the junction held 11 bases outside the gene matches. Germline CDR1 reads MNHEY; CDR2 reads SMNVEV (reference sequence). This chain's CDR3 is CASSGQGQGYTGANVLTF. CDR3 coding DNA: TGTGCCAGCAGCGGCCAGGGACAGGGTTACACTGGGGCCAACGTCCTGACTTTC. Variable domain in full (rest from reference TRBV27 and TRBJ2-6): EAQVTQNPRYLITVTGKKLTVTCSQNMNHEYMSWYRQDPGLGLRQIYYSMNVEVTDKGDVPEGYKVSRKEKRNFPLILESPSPNQTSLYFCASSGQGQGYTGANVLTFGAGSRLTVL.

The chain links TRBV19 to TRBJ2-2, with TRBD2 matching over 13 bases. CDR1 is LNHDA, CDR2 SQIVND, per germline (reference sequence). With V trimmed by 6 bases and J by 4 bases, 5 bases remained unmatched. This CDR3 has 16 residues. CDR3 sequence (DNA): TGTGCCAGTAGCCCAACTAGCGGGAGGGCCACCGGGGAGCTGTTTTTT. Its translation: CASSPTSGRATGELFF.

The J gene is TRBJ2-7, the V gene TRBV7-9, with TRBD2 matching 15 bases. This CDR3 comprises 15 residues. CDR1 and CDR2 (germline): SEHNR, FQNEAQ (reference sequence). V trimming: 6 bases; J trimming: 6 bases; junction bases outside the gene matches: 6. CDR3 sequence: CASSRTSGRAPEQYF. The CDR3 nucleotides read TGTGCCAGCAGTCGGACTAGCGGGAGGGCCCCCGAGCAGTACTTC.

CDR3 DNA sequence: TGTGCCAGCAGCTTTTCCCCCTTCGATGAGCAGTTCTTC. Its translation is CASSFSPFDEQFF. V usage is TRBV11-2 and J usage is TRBJ2-1; D is uncertain. CDR3 length: 13 amino acids. The germline CDR1 and CDR2 sequences are SGHAT and FQNNGV. Trimming pared 3 bases from V and 8 bases from J, leaving 11 bases between.

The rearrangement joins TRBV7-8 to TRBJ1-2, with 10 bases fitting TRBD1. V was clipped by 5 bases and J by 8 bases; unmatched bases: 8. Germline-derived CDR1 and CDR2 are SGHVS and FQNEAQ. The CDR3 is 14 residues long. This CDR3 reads CASSPPGTGDGYTF. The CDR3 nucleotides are TGTGCCAGCAGCCCCCCAGGGACAGGGGACGGCTACACCTTC.

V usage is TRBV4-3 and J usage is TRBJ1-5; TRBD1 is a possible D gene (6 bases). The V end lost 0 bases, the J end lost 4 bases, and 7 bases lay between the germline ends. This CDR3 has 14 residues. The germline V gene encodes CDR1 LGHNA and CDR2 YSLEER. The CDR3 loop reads CASSQDQGNQPQHF. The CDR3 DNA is TGCGCCAGCAGCCAAGACCAGGGGAATCAGCCCCAGCATTTT.

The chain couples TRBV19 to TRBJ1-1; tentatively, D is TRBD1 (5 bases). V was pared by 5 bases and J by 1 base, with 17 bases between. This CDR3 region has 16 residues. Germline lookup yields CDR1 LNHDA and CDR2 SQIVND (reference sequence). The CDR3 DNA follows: TGTGCCAGTAGTGCCGCCCTGGACCAGGGGAACACTGAAGCTTTCTTT. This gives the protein CASSAALDQGNTEAFF.

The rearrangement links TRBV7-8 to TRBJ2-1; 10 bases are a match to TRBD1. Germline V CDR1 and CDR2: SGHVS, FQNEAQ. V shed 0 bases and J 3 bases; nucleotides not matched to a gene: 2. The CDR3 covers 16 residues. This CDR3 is CASSLATGGYYNEQFF. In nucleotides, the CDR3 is TGTGCCAGCAGCTTAGCGACAGGGGGCTACTACAATGAGCAGTTCTTC.

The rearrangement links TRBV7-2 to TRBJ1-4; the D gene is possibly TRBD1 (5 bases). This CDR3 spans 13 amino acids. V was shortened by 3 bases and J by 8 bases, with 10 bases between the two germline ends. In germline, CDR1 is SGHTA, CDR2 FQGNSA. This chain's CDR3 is CASSFDSEEKLFF. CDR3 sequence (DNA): TGTGCCAGCAGCTTCGACAGCGAAGAAAAACTGTTTTTT.

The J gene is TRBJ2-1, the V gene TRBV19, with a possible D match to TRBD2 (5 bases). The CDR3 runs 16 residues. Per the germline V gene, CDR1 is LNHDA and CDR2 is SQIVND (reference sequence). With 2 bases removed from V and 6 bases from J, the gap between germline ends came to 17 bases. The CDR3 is CASSISFAGLGNEQFF. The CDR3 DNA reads TGTGCCAGTAGTATAAGTTTCGCGGGTTTAGGCAATGAGCAGTTCTTC.

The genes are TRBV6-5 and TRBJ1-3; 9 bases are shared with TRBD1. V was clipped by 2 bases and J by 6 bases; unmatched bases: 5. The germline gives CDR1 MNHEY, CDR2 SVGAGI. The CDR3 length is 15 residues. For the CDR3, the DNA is TGTGCCAGCAGTTACATGAACAGGGGGCAAAACACCATATATTTT. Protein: CASSYMNRGQNTIYF.

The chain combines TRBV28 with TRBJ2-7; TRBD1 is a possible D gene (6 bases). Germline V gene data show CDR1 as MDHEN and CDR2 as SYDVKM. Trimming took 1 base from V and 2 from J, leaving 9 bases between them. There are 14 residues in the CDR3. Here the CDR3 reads CASSLLGHPYEQYF. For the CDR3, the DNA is TGTGCCAGCAGTTTATTGGGACACCCCTACGAGCAGTACTTC.

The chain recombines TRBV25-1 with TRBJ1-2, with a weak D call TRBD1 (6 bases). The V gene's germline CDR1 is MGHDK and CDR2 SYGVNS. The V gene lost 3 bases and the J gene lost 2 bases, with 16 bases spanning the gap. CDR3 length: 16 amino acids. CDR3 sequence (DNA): TGTGCCAGCAGTGAGGATCCGGGACAAAGGAACTATGGCTACACCTTC. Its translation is CASSEDPGQRNYGYTF.

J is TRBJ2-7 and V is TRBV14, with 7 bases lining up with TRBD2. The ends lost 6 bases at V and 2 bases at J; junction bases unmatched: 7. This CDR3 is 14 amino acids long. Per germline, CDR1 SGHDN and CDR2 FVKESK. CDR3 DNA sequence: TGTGCCAGCAGGAGGGCGGGAGAACCCTACGAGCAGTACTTC. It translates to CASRRAGEPYEQYF.

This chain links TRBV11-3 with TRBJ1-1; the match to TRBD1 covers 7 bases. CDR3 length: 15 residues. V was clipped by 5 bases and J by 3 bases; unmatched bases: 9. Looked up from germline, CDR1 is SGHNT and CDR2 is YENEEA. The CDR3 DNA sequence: TGTGCCAGCAGCCAAACAGGGGATCAGCACACTGAAGCTTTCTTT. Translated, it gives CASSQTGDQHTEAFF.

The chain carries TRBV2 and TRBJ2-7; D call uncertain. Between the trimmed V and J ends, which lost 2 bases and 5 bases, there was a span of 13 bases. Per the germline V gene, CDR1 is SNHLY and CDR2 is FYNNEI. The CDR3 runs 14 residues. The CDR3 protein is CASSESRLLNEQYF. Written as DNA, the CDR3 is TGTGCCAGCAGTGAATCCAGGTTACTGAACGAGCAGTACTTC.

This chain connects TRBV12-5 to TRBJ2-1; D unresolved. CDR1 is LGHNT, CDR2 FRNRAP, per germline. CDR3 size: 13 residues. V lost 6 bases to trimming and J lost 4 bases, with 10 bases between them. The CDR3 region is CASGQKRYNEQFF. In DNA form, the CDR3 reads TGTGCTAGTGGCCAAAAACGGTACAATGAGCAGTTCTTC. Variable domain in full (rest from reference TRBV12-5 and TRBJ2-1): DARVTQTPRHKVTEMGQEVTMRCQPILGHNTVFWYRQTMMQGLELLAYFRNRAPLDDSGMPKDRFSAEMPDATLATLKIQPSEPRDSAVYFCASGQKRYNEQFFGPGTRLTVL.

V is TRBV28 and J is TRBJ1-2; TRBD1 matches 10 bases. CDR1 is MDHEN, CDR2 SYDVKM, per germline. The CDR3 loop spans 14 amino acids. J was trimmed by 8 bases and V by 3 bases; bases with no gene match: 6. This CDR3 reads CASSFRTGGSGYTF. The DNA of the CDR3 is TGTGCCAGCAGTTTCAGGACAGGGGGTTCCGGCTACACCTTC.

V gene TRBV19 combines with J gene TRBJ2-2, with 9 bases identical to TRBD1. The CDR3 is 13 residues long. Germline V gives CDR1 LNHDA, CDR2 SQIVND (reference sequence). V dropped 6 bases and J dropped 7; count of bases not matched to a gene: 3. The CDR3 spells CASSGTGSGELFF. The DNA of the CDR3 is TGTGCCAGTAGCGGGACAGGGAGCGGGGAGCTGTTTTTT.